Listed here are 24 T cell receptor beta chains from one sample, sequenced in a study of PD-1 blockade in classical Hodgkin lymphoma. All patients relapsed after autologous stem cell transplantation, and brentuximab vedotin exposure varied. The protocol was immunoSEQ multiplex PCR, while the TCRdb copy is restricted to in-frame clones and leaves out a portion. The data hold roughly 38,000 clones, with roughly nine tenths observed a single time. The starting material was peripheral blood mononuclear cells (PBMCs), obtained before the second cycle of nivolumab. Every receptor here comes from a human donor with classical Hodgkin lymphoma.

About this clone itself: The junction departs from the called germline gene at one end, perhaps through a read error. This chain links TRBV7-2 with TRBJ2-5; 12 bases are a match to TRBD2. Per germline, CDR1 SGHTA and CDR2 FQGNSA. CDR3 length equals 12 residues. The CDR3 DNA reads as TGTGCCAGCAGCCAGACTAGCGGGAGCGCGAACTTC. Its protein is CASSQTSGSANF.

A few counts support this clone. J is TRBJ2-3 and V is TRBV6-1; D gene ambiguous. The CDR3 has 14 residues. V was pared by 4 bases and J by 2 bases, with 10 bases between. The germline gives CDR1 MNHNS, CDR2 SASEGT. The CDR3 sequence is CASSGSFSTDTQYF. The DNA for the CDR3 is TGTGCCAGCAGTGGTAGTTTTTCCACAGATACGCAGTATTTT.

In its sample, this clone was seen once. The J gene is TRBJ1-1, the V gene TRBV15; no clear D gene. The germline V and J ends were trimmed by 11 bases and 4 bases, with 17 bases remaining between them. CDR3 length: 13 amino acids. CDR1 is LNHNV, CDR2 YYDKDF, per germline (reference sequence). In DNA form, the CDR3 reads TGTGCCGTAAAAGACTTGGGTGGCACTGAAGCTTTCTTT. Translation: CAVKDLGGTEAFF.

This chain uses TRBV27 with TRBJ2-1; 7 positions agree with TRBD1. CDR3 length: 14 residues. After removal of 5 bases from V and 4 bases from J, the junction contained 5 bases not matched to a gene. Germline loops: CDR1 MNHEY, CDR2 SMNVEV (reference sequence). This CDR3 reads CASSQGVGYNEQFF. CDR3 sequence (DNA): TGTGCCAGCAGTCAGGGGGTGGGGTACAATGAGCAGTTCTTC.

This sequence joins TRBV5-1 and TRBJ1-5; 9 nucleotides agree with TRBD1. The CDR3 is 17 residues long. V trimming: 0 bases; J trimming: 7 bases; junction bases outside the gene matches: 11. CDR1 is SGHRS, CDR2 YFSETQ, per germline. The CDR3 sequence: CASSLAKVDRGRQPQHF. The CDR3 DNA reads TGCGCCAGCAGCTTGGCGAAAGTGGACAGGGGAAGACAGCCCCAGCATTTT.

With regard to this clone: Within the sample, other DNA sequences also encode this same CDR3. The gene calls are TRBV5-1 and TRBJ2-3; 15 bases fit TRBD2. V was pared by 2 bases and J by 2 bases, with 6 bases of the junction left unmatched. CDR3 length: 18 amino acids. Germline V gene sequence: CDR1 SGHRS, CDR2 YFSETQ. CDR3 sequence reads: CASSLTGLAGGNTDTQYF. DNA of the CDR3: TGCGCCAGCAGCTTAACGGGACTAGCGGGGGGAAACACAGATACGCAGTATTTT.

V usage is TRBV9 and J usage is TRBJ2-1; D assignment may be TRBD1 or TRBD2 (5 bases each). Germline CDR1 reads SGDLS; CDR2 reads YYNGEE. V lost 0 bases and J 6 bases, leaving 16 bases between the germline ends. There are 16 residues in the CDR3. For the CDR3, the DNA is TGTGCCAGCAGCGTAGGAGAGCCCCCGGGGCCCAATGAGCAGTTCTTC. It translates to CASSVGEPPGPNEQFF.

This clone was seen a few times. The rearrangement joins TRBV11-2 to TRBJ1-1; the D is unclear. CDR1 and CDR2 from the germline V gene are SGHAT and FQNNGV. This CDR3 has 14 amino acids. Deletions cut 7 bases from V and 6 bases from J, with 18 bases between. CDR3 amino acids: CASIPSGGYAEAFF. The CDR3 nucleotides are TGTGCCAGCATCCCCTCGGGAGGTTACGCTGAAGCTTTCTTT.

The chain employs TRBV11-2 and TRBJ2-1; 10 nucleotides line up with TRBD2. The CDR3 is 16 amino acids. J lost 6 bases, V lost 2 bases, and 7 bases had no gene match. Germline V gene lookup returns CDR1 SGHAT and CDR2 FQNNGV. For the CDR3, the DNA is TGTGCCAGCAGCTTACAACGGACTAGCGGCCGCAATGAGCAGTTCTTC. This encodes CASSLQRTSGRNEQFF.

The chain uses TRBV15 and TRBJ2-2, with TRBD2 matching over 9 bases. The CDR3 sequence is 17 residues long. Trimming took 1 base from V and 0 from J; bases not matched to a gene: 3. Germline V gene lookup returns CDR1 LNHNV and CDR2 YYDKDF (reference sequence). CDR3 DNA: TGTGCCACCAGCAGAGGGCGACTAGCGGCGAACACCGGGGAGCTGTTTTTT. It translates to CATSRGRLAANTGELFF.

This chain joins TRBV11-2 and TRBJ2-5; 8 bases line up with TRBD1. Germline CDR1 and CDR2: SGHAT and FQNNGV. The CDR3 sequence is 14 residues long. J lost 5 bases, V lost 1 base, and 3 bases had no gene match. CDR3 protein: CASSLGTGRETQYF. CDR3 nucleotide sequence: TGTGCCAGCAGCTTAGGGACAGGGAGGGAGACCCAGTACTTC. Full variable domain (outside the CDR3, taken from reference TRBV11-2 and TRBJ2-5): EAGVAQSPRYKIIEKRQSVAFWCNPISGHATLYWYQQILGQGPKLLIQFQNNGVVDDSQLPKDRFSAERLKGVDSTLKIQPAKLEDSAVYLCASSLGTGRETQYFGPGTRLLVL.

The J gene is TRBJ2-1, the V gene TRBV9; the D gene is possibly TRBD2 (5 bases). With 0 bases removed from V and 5 bases from J, the gap between germline ends came to 21 bases. The CDR3 spans 18 residues. Germline values: CDR1 SGDLS, CDR2 YYNGEE. In DNA, the CDR3 is TGTGCCAGCAGCGTAGCTGGAGGAGACTCCCAGACCGACAATGAGCAGTTCTTC. Amino acid sequence: CASSVAGGDSQTDNEQFF.

The rearrangement joins TRBV19 to TRBJ2-2; 9 bases are shared with TRBD1. Unmatched junction bases numbered 16, after V lost 7 bases and J lost 7 bases. This CDR3 is 17 amino acids long. Germline lookup yields CDR1 LNHDA and CDR2 SQIVND (reference sequence). CDR3 sequence (DNA): TGTGCCAGTACTCCCTCCCGGGACAGGGACTTTATCGGGGAGCTGTTTTTT. This gives the protein CASTPSRDRDFIGELFF. The whole variable domain, remainder taken from reference TRBV19 and TRBJ2-2, is DGGITQSPKYLFRKEGQNVTLSCEQNLNHDAMYWYRQDPGQGLRLIYYSQIVNDFQKGDIAEGYSVSREKKESFPLTVTSAQKNPTAFYLCASTPSRDRDFIGELFFGEGSRLTVL.

This rearrangement joins TRBV11-2 to TRBJ2-5; 7 positions agree with TRBD1. The CDR3 runs to 13 residues. The germline CDR1 and CDR2 sequences are SGHAT and FQNNGV. V lost 6 bases, J lost 5 bases, and 6 bases stayed unmatched. DNA of the CDR3: TGTGCCAGCAGTGGACAGGTCAAGGAGACCCAGTACTTC. Amino acid sequence: CASSGQVKETQYF.

The V gene is TRBV6-6, the J gene TRBJ1-2, with D perhaps TRBD1 (6 bases). The CDR3 spans 11 residues. Germline assignment: CDR1 MNHNY and CDR2 SVGAGI (reference sequence). The ends were cut back, 2 bases at V and 8 bases at J, with 6 bases in the middle. CDR3 nucleotide sequence: TGTGCCAGCAGTTACGGGGGCGGCTACACCTTC. Residues: CASSYGGGYTF.

The genes are TRBV10-3 and TRBJ1-1, with 8 bases identical to TRBD1. Germline values: CDR1 ENHRY, CDR2 SYGVKD. This CDR3 spans 14 amino acids. The junction had 3 bases not matched to a gene; V was cut back by 6 bases and J by 0 bases. Here the CDR3 reads CAIRGQAMNTEAFF. The CDR3 DNA reads TGTGCCATCAGGGGACAGGCTATGAACACTGAAGCTTTCTTT.

The chain has TRBV14 and TRBJ1-4; D is uncertain. Trimming stripped 5 bases from V and 5 bases from J, with 15 bases between. Germline values: CDR1 SGHDN, CDR2 FVKESK. The CDR3 runs to 15 residues. CDR3 residues: CASSVQLAGNEKLFF. The CDR3 DNA sequence: TGTGCCAGCAGCGTTCAGCTAGCGGGGAATGAAAAACTGTTTTTT.

The rearrangement joins TRBV27 to TRBJ2-1, with 7 bases identical to TRBD2. Germline lookup yields CDR1 MNHEY and CDR2 SMNVEV (reference sequence). The CDR3 covers 14 residues. The junction had 4 bases not matched to a gene; V was cut back by 4 bases and J by 4 bases. This chain's CDR3 is CASSSSGIYNEQFF. CDR3 bases: TGTGCCAGCAGTTCGAGCGGGATTTACAATGAGCAGTTCTTC.

The genes are TRBV6-6 and TRBJ2-3; D may be TRBD2 (6 bases). The CDR3 loop spans 13 amino acids. CDR1 and CDR2 (germline): MNHNY, SVGAGI (reference sequence). V shed 6 bases and J shed 2 bases, with 9 bases lying between them. CDR3 sequence reads: CASRRDFTDTQYF. The CDR3 coding sequence is TGTGCCAGCAGACGGGACTTCACAGATACGCAGTATTTT.

The rearrangement joins TRBV6-6 to TRBJ2-7, with 7 bases aligning to TRBD2. The V gene's germline CDR1 is MNHNY and CDR2 SVGAGI (reference sequence). The length of the CDR3 is 14 residues. The ends lost 6 bases at V and 6 bases at J; junction bases unmatched: 11. The CDR3 DNA sequence: TGTGCCAGCAGCCCCCTGGGGGGGGTGGCCGAGCAGTACTTC. Its protein is CASSPLGGVAEQYF.

The CDR3 DNA sequence: TGTGCCAGTAGTATAGACCGACAGGGGCGGGCTTTCTTT. It is translated as CASSIDRQGRAFF. The chain carries TRBV19 and TRBJ1-1, with 8 bases lining up with TRBD1. The V gene end was trimmed by 0 bases and the J gene end by 11 bases; junction bases not matched to a gene: 5. Per the germline V gene, CDR1 is LNHDA and CDR2 is SQIVND (reference sequence). The CDR3 has 13 amino acids. The full variable domain, rest sourced from reference TRBV19 and TRBJ1-1, is DGGITQSPKYLFRKEGQNVTLSCEQNLNHDAMYWYRQDPGQGLRLIYYSQIVNDFQKGDIAEGYSVSREKKESFPLTVTSAQKNPTAFYLCASSIDRQGRAFFGQGTRLTVV.

This chain joins TRBV7-2 and TRBJ2-3; 10 bases align to TRBD2. Germline loops: CDR1 SGHTA, CDR2 FQGNSA. The CDR3 extends over 17 amino acids. Trimming removed 0 bases from V and 3 bases from J; junction bases left unmatched: 6. The CDR3 DNA reads as TGTGCCAGCAGCTTAGCGTCTAGCGGGGGTATGACAGATACGCAGTATTTT. It is translated as CASSLASSGGMTDTQYF.

Only one count was recorded for this clone. V is TRBV5-1 and J is TRBJ2-3; no clear D. Germline V CDR1 and CDR2: SGHRS, YFSETQ. Trimming removed 2 bases from V and 0 bases from J, with 16 bases in between. The CDR3 extends over 17 amino acids. CDR3 loop: CASSLRDWAYSTDTQYF. The CDR3 nucleotides read TGCGCCAGCAGCTTACGTGATTGGGCCTATAGCACAGATACGCAGTATTTT.

This clone came up once. J is TRBJ2-3 and V is TRBV9; no definite D call. The germline V gene has CDR1 SGDLS and CDR2 YYNGEE. This CDR3 has 13 residues. V lost 0 bases and J lost 2, with 4 bases in between. In nucleotides, the CDR3 is TGTGCCAGCAGCGTAGTCCCCACAGATACGCAGTATTTT. Amino acids: CASSVVPTDTQYF.